A selection of T cell receptor beta chains follows, all from one sample in a study of CD8 T cells in ankylosing spondylitis. TCRdb re-derived calls from the 5' RACE reads in MiXCR, one entry per CDR3 protein. Here the sample spans some 300,000 distinct CDR3 sequences, about a fifth being singletons. The sample comprised blood, either unsorted or a sorted T cell fraction (not recorded which). These receptors all stem from a female donor with ankylosing spondylitis or in good health (not recorded which). Each CDR3 is given with its conserved first and last residue. D genes are given only for firm matches. Rows give clone size only sometimes, using once, few, many, or a class for an expanded clone.

DNA | CDR3 | J | V | D | size
TGTGCCACCAGCAGAGAGGGTGGGAACACTGAAGCTTTCTTT | CATSREGGNTEAFF | TRBJ1-1 | TRBV15 | - | -
TGTGCCAGCAGCCAAAGACTAGCGGGAGTACTAAATGAGCAGTTCTTC | CASSQRLAGVLNEQFF | TRBJ2-1 | TRBV9 | TRBD2 | -
TGTGCCACCAGTCCAGGGTCGGGACTATTTAACCCCGAGCAGTACTTC | CATSPGSGLFNPEQYF | TRBJ2-7 | TRBV15 | TRBD2 | many
TGTGCCAGCAGCTTGGCCGAAGGGCGGGGTCCGTCCGAGCAGTACTTC | CASSLAEGRGPSEQYF | TRBJ2-7 | TRBV5-4 | - | many
TGTGCCAGCAGCAATACTCTCGGACAGACTGTGACGCAGTACTTC | CASSNTLGQTVTQYF | TRBJ2-7 | TRBV5-5 | - | many
TGCAGCGTTGAACCCAGCGGGAGGGCAGATACGCAGTATTTT | CSVEPSGRADTQYF | TRBJ2-3 | TRBV29-1 | TRBD2 | -
TGCAGTGCTAGTGGGACAGGGGGAATTGATGGCTACACCTTC | CSASGTGGIDGYTF | TRBJ1-2 | TRBV20-1 | TRBD1 | many
TGTGCCAGCAGGTCGCGGGGGTTGCCCAATCAGCCCCAGCATTTT | CASRSRGLPNQPQHF | TRBJ1-5 | TRBV7-2 | - | -
TGCAGTGCCGTTCGTACCGGGCCCAATATTCGAGAGCAGTACTTC | CSAVRTGPNIREQYF | TRBJ2-7 | TRBV20-1 | - | many
TGTGCCAGCAGCCCCCTTTTGTTGGCGGATTACAATGAGCAGTTCTTC | CASSPLLLADYNEQFF | TRBJ2-1 | TRBV7-9 | - | few
TGTGCCAGCAGTCCAACAGGGGGCTTCGGCTACACCTTC | CASSPTGGFGYTF | TRBJ1-2 | TRBV12-3/TRBV12-4 | TRBD1 | -